The clone carrying this T cell receptor beta chain came up once. Its antigen is undetermined. This entry is derived from a study of immune evolution from preneoplasia to lung adenocarcinoma. Study-level background: HLA loss of heterozygosity: over 5.5% AIS, approximately 15% MIA, about 35% ADC, none AAH. General study results and limits: Top clone share appeared to fall from AAH through AIS, MIA, adenocarcinoma.

Patient tissue came from resections in Japan or China, 2014–2017. Nucleic acids came from premalignant or tumor cells enriched by macro-dissection. V shed 0 bases, J shed 5 bases, and the junction held 10 bases outside the gene matches. There are 19 residues in the CDR3. Germline CDR1 MNHNS, CDR2 SASEGT. TCRdb keeps only in-frame clones here, not all; method: immunoSEQ multiplex PCR. Of about 2,500 clones listed, roughly 80% are singletons. Input material: FFPE invasive lung adenocarcinoma tissue. The V and J genes are TRBV6-1 and TRBJ2-5; TRBD2 matches at 15 bases. The TCR sequence derives from a person aged 60 to 80 with invasive lung adenocarcinoma. The CDR3 here is CASSEARPGLAGGGETQYF. The CDR3 bases are TGTGCCAGCAGTGAAGCTCGTCCGGGACTAGCGGGAGGAGGGGAGACCCAGTACTTC.